This is a list of T cell receptor beta chains from one sample in a study of Graves' ophthalmopathy and Graves' hyperthyroidism. In TCRdb, the multiplex PCR reads were re-called with MiXCR into one record per CDR3 protein. The repertoire holds 300,000 or so distinct CDR3 sequences, with roughly 16% as singletons. The specimen sequenced was peripheral blood. The receptor source for this set is an adult man with Graves' ophthalmopathy. The CDR3 runs from the conserved cysteine through the conserved F or W. The order of the fields is D gene, clone size, J gene, V gene, CDR3 protein, CDR3 DNA. A D gene is named only where the DNA matches it firmly. Rows give clone size only sometimes, using once, few, many, or a class for an expanded clone.

>TRBD1|many|TRBJ2-7|TRBV20-1
CSASTGTGGLYEQYF
TGCAGTGCTTCTACCGGGACAGGGGGACTCTACGAGCAGTACTTC
>TRBD2|many|TRBJ2-5|TRBV7-8
CASSLETIRGEETQYF
TGTGCCAGCAGCTTAGAGACGATTCGGGGGGAAGAGACCCAGTACTTC
>.|.|TRBJ2-2|TRBV10-3
CAISDSDRPGRRTGELFF
TGTGCCATCAGTGATTCGGACCGACCGGGACGGCGAACCGGGGAGCTGTTTTTT
>TRBD1|many|TRBJ1-1|TRBV30
CAWSVGGGQDGEAFF
TGTGCCTGGAGTGTAGGGGGCGGGCAGGACGGTGAAGCTTTCTTT
>.|many|TRBJ2-7|TRBV20-1
CSAQGLSYEQYF
TGCAGTGCTCAGGGGTTGTCCTACGAGCAGTACTTC
>.|many|TRBJ2-3|TRBV6-5
CASRDSSTDTQYF
TGTGCCAGCAGGGACTCTAGCACAGATACGCAGTATTTT
>.|.|TRBJ1-6|TRBV27
CASSKDLYVDLLWPLHF
TGTGCCAGCAGCAAAGATTTATACGTAGATTTGTTATGGCCCCTCCACTTT
>TRBD2|.|TRBJ2-7|TRBV28
CASRAGSPGEQYF
TGTGCCAGCAGAGCGGGATCCCCCGGCGAGCAGTACTTC
>.|.|TRBJ2-2|TRBV6-2/TRBV6-3
CASSYSVGVLTNTGELFF
TGTGCCAGCAGTTACTCGGTCGGGGTCCTCACTAACACCGGGGAGCTGTTTTTT
>.|many|TRBJ1-6|TRBV5-4
CASSFRTDFNSPLHF
TGTGCCAGCAGCTTTCGGACAGACTTTAATTCACCCCTCCACTTT
>.|many|TRBJ2-2|TRBV9
CASRGDYTGELFF
TGTGCCAGCAGAGGGGACTACACCGGGGAGCTGTTTTTT
>TRBD2|many|TRBJ2-5|TRBV6-5
CASSYAGSGLAGTETQYF
TGTGCCAGCAGTTACGCAGGGTCGGGACTAGCGGGGACGGAGACCCAGTACTTC
>TRBD1|.|TRBJ1-5|TRBV6-2/TRBV6-3
CASSWTGIVGNQPQHF
TGTGCCAGCAGTTGGACAGGGATAGTAGGCAATCAGCCCCAGCATTTT
>TRBD1|.|TRBJ1-5|TRBV20-1
CSALTGGAGNQPQHF
TGCAGTGCTTTGACAGGGGGCGCCGGCAATCAGCCCCAGCATTTT
>TRBD1|many|TRBJ1-3|TRBV6-1
CASTISSGTGGNTIYF
TGTGCCAGCACCATAAGTAGTGGGACAGGGGGAAACACCATATATTTT
>.|many|TRBJ1-2|TRBV7-9
CASSLGLPGIYGYTF
TGTGCCAGCAGCTTAGGTCTTCCAGGCATTTATGGCTACACCTTC
>TRBD1|many|TRBJ1-2|TRBV30
CAGPDREIYGYTF
TGTGCCGGGCCCGACAGGGAAATTTATGGCTACACCTTC
>.|many|TRBJ1-5|TRBV4-3
CASSQGGGGGQPQHF
TGCGCCAGCAGCCAAGGGGGCGGGGGTGGCCAGCCCCAGCATTTT
>.|many|TRBJ1-1|TRBV25-1
CASRPDSQNTEAFF
TGTGCCAGCAGACCCGACAGCCAGAACACTGAAGCTTTCTTT
>.|few|TRBJ2-4|TRBV7-2
CASSQDEDLAKNIQYF
TGTGCCAGCAGCCAAGACGAGGATTTAGCCAAAAACATTCAGTACTTC
>.|many|TRBJ1-1|TRBV14
CASSQVGVSEAFF
TGTGCCAGCAGCCAAGTCGGGGTTTCCGAAGCTTTCTTT
>TRBD2|few|TRBJ2-7|TRBV7-8
CASSLRTAGAYEQYF
TGTGCCAGCAGCTTAAGGACAGCGGGAGCCTACGAGCAGTACTTC
>TRBD2|many|TRBJ2-7|TRBV19
CASSRAPIAGVPYEQYF
TGTGCCAGTAGTAGGGCCCCAATTGCGGGAGTCCCCTACGAGCAGTACTTC
>TRBD1|many|TRBJ2-7|TRBV25-1
CASSPPPGTELGVYEQYF
TGTGCCAGCAGTCCGCCCCCGGGGACAGAATTGGGCGTCTACGAGCAGTACTTC
>TRBD1|many|TRBJ1-2|TRBV27
CASSSWTGNYGYTF
TGTGCCAGCAGTTCTTGGACAGGGAACTATGGCTACACCTTC
>.|many|TRBJ1-2|TRBV10-3
CATGARGYTF
TGTGCCACAGGGGCGCGAGGCTACACCTTC
>.|many|TRBJ1-1|TRBV6-5
CASSRTLNTEAFF
TGTGCCAGCAGCCGTACACTGAACACTGAAGCTTTCTTT
>.|.|TRBJ1-1|TRBV19
CASSISRAMNTEAFF
TGTGCCAGTAGTATTTCCAGGGCGATGAACACTGAAGCTTTCTTT
>TRBD2|many|TRBJ2-5|TRBV28
CASFTGRGMVETQYF
TGTGCCAGCTTCACCGGGAGGGGTATGGTGGAGACCCAGTACTTC
>TRBD1|.|TRBJ2-2|TRBV5-1
CATTPGGFRNTGELFF
TGCGCCACTACCCCAGGGGGCTTTCGGAACACCGGGGAGCTGTTTTTT
>TRBD2|once|TRBJ2-7|TRBV12-3/TRBV12-4
CASSSGYPGLAGGTYEQYF
TGTGCCAGCAGTTCCGGATACCCTGGACTAGCGGGGGGCACCTACGAGCAGTACTTC